The 18 T cell receptor beta chains reported below all come from one sample, sequenced in a study of blood T cells in healthy people across ages. Through a sample-barcoded 5' primer and a J-beta primer mix, a second PCR was run for roughly 6 to 11 cycles. MiXCR, applied by TCRdb to the 5' RACE reads, yields one record per CDR3 protein. Counted here are about 1.8 million distinct CDR3 sequences, 49% occurring once; the ten biggest clones make up more than 2%. What was sequenced was blood. These receptor sequences come from a woman in her thirties or forties in good health.

In the case of this clonotype: The conserved closing phenylalanine or tryptophan is absent in this CDR3, likely reflecting a read error. The V and J genes are TRBV27 and TRBJ1-2; a possible D gene is TRBD1 (6 bases). CDR1 is MNHEY and CDR2 is SMNVEV in the germline V gene (reference sequence). The V end lost 5 bases, the J end lost 6 bases, and 13 bases lay between the germline ends. The CDR3 contains 13 residues. The CDR3 sequence is CASSLQGFNGYTI. CDR3 nucleotide sequence: TGTGCCAGCAGTCTACAGGGTTTCAATGGCTACACCATC.

The chain couples TRBV11-3 to TRBJ2-5; 10 nucleotides line up with TRBD1. With the DNA end fitting TRBJ2-7 better, the J assignment may be wrong. Germline assignment: CDR1 SGHNT and CDR2 YENEEA. CDR3 length equals 14 residues. CDR3 protein: CASSNRDRGSEQYF. The CDR3 DNA sequence: TGTGCCAGCAGCAACCGGGACAGGGGAAGCGAGCAGTACTTC.

This clonotype was found a few times. The V call is TRBV5-1, the J call TRBJ2-5, with 14 bases matching TRBD2. Germline CDR1 is SGHRS and CDR2 is YFSETQ. V gave up 1 base and J gave up 4 bases; unmatched junction bases: 12. The CDR3 has 19 amino acids. This chain's CDR3 is CASSLRTSGGTGSPETQYF. The CDR3 bases are TGCGCCAGCAGCTTGCGGACTAGCGGGGGGACAGGATCTCCAGAGACCCAGTACTTC.

The chain couples TRBV12-3 or TRBV12-4 to TRBJ2-6; either TRBD1 or TRBD2 may supply D (5 bases each). The CDR3 length is 18 residues. The V and J ends lost 3 bases and 1 base respectively, with 16 bases between them. CDR3 bases: TGTGCCAGCAGTTTGAGGGGCAGAAACCCTTCTGGGGCCAACGTCCTGACTTTC. Its translation: CASSLRGRNPSGANVLTF.

The chain joins TRBV14 to TRBJ2-5; D might be TRBD1 (5 bases). The CDR3 has 17 amino acids. V was trimmed by 1 base and J by 2 bases, leaving 17 bases between them. Per germline, CDR1 SGHDN and CDR2 FVKESK. The CDR3 coding sequence is TGTGCCAGCAGCCAAGCTCTACGGACAAGTAGGCAAGAGACCCAGTACTTC. Amino acids: CASSQALRTSRQETQYF.

This rearrangement joins TRBV9 to TRBJ1-6; D is undetermined. V lost 1 base and J lost 7, with 15 bases in between. The CDR3 is 16 residues long. Looked up from germline, CDR1 is SGDLS and CDR2 is YYNGEE. The CDR3 bases are TGTGCCAGCAGCGTATCCGGGAACGCGCGGAATTCACCCCTCCACTTT. It encodes CASSVSGNARNSPLHF.

For the CDR3, the DNA is TGCAGTGCTTATACAGGGAGTGAACAAGAGACCCAGTACTTC. Amino acid sequence: CSAYTGSEQETQYF. The chain is built from TRBV20-1 and TRBJ2-5, with D tentatively TRBD1 (6 bases). Trimming removed 5 bases at V and 2 bases at J, with 15 bases between. The CDR3 totals 14 residues. Looked up from germline, CDR1 is DFQATT and CDR2 is SNEGSKA (reference sequence).

The CDR3 spells CSAERGQGLETQYF. DNA of the CDR3: TGCAGTGCCGAGCGGGGACAGGGGTTGGAGACCCAGTACTTC. The chain recombines TRBV20-1 with TRBJ2-5, with TRBD1 matching 10 bases. V lost 6 bases to trimming and J lost 5 bases; unmatched junction nucleotides: 9. This CDR3 is built from 14 residues. CDR1 and CDR2 (germline): DFQATT, SNEGSKA (reference sequence).

The chain employs TRBV27 and TRBJ2-3, with 9 bases lining up with TRBD1. The CDR3 is 18 residues long. Germline-derived CDR1 and CDR2 are MNHEY and SMNVEV (reference sequence). The trim removed 6 bases at V and 2 bases at J, leaving 15 bases unmatched. CDR3 bases: TGTGCCAGCAGGGGGGGACAGGGAGTGACTTTACCCACAGATACGCAGTATTTT. The encoded protein is CASRGGQGVTLPTDTQYF.

The chain links TRBV28 to TRBJ2-5; no clear D. CDR3 length: 13 residues. Per the germline V gene, CDR1 is MDHEN and CDR2 is SYDVKM. The V and J ends lost 3 bases and 4 bases respectively, with 9 bases between them. The CDR3, as DNA: TGTGCCAGCAGTTTGTCAGAGACAGAGACCCAGTACTTC. Protein product: CASSLSETETQYF.

Note on this clonotype: At one of its ends the junction is not consistent with the germline gene, which may arise from a read error. The chain links TRBV5-1 to TRBJ2-1; tentatively, D is TRBD2 (6 bases). Per the germline V gene, CDR1 is SGHRS and CDR2 is YFSETQ. CDR3 length equals 17 residues. CDR3 in amino acids: CASSLEVGTSSYNERFF. CDR3 nucleotide sequence: TGCGCCAGCAGCTTGGAAGTGGGTACTAGCTCCTACAATGAGCGGTTCTTC.

The CDR3 DNA reads TGTGCCAGCAGTGATCGAATAGCGGGGGGCCAAGAGACCCAGTACTTC. It specifies CASSDRIAGGQETQYF. The chain joins TRBV6-1 to TRBJ2-5; 10 bases align to TRBD2. This CDR3 is 16 amino acids long. Trimming removed 3 bases from V and 1 base from J; junction bases left unmatched: 5. Per the germline V gene, CDR1 is MNHNS and CDR2 is SASEGT.

The rearrangement uses TRBV20-1 and TRBJ2-1; no reliable D call. The J call is uncertain, as TRBJ2-7 better fits the DNA end. The CDR3 is 15 residues long. Germline values: CDR1 DFQATT, CDR2 SNEGSKA (reference sequence). CDR3 DNA: TGCAGTGCTAGCCCGCCCTTGAGCTCCTACAATGAGCAGTACTTC. This encodes CSASPPLSSYNEQYF.

This chain joins TRBV12-3 or TRBV12-4 and TRBJ2-7; 8 nucleotides agree with TRBD2. The CDR3 extends over 15 amino acids. The trim removed 5 bases at V and 9 bases at J, leaving 15 bases unmatched. CDR3 coding DNA: TGTGCCAGCAGTGACCCCGCGGGGGGCGCATATGCGCAGTACTTC. Residues: CASSDPAGGAYAQYF.

With regard to this clonotype: A much larger clone is a single base away; this may be a read error. J is TRBJ2-1 and V is TRBV20-1; 8 bases map to TRBD1. CDR3 size: 15 residues. Looked up from germline, CDR1 is DFQATT and CDR2 is SNEGSKA (reference sequence). The chain's CDR3 is CSAKPGQVSYSEQFF. The CDR3 DNA reads as TGCAGTGCTAAACCGGGACAGGTATCCTACAGTGAGCAGTTCTTC.

This chain connects TRBV12-3 or TRBV12-4 to TRBJ2-6; 8 positions agree with TRBD1. The V segment lost 8 bases and the J segment 4 bases; nucleotides outside the gene matches: 7. The CDR3 sequence is 15 residues long. DNA of the CDR3: TGTGCCAGCCGGGACAGGCCTGGAGGGGCCAACGTCCTGACTTTC. This codes for CASRDRPGGANVLTF.

This clonotype occurred a few times. J is TRBJ1-2 and V is TRBV12-1. TRBV12-1 is a known pseudogene. CDR3 length: 14 residues. The CDR3, as DNA: TGTGCCAGCAGCTTTGGTTACGCTAACTATGGCTACACCTTC. It yields the protein CASSFGYANYGYTF.

In this sample, this clonotype turned up a few times. This rearrangement joins TRBV11-2 to TRBJ2-7; D uncertain. Germline CDR1 reads SGHAT; CDR2 reads FQNNGV. Between the trimmed V and J ends, which lost 6 bases and 11 bases, there was a span of 20 bases. The CDR3 is made up of 13 amino acids. The CDR3 protein is CASSASVAVKEYF. In nucleotides, the CDR3 is TGTGCCAGCAGTGCATCGGTGGCAGTCAAGGAGTACTTC.